The 12 T cell receptor beta chains presented below share a single source sample, sequenced in a study of T cell changes during pregnancy in multiple sclerosis (dated by TCRdb to between 2017 and 2020). Libraries were built with the immunoSEQ multiplex PCR assay. TCRdb limited this immuneACCESS table to in-frame rearrangements with V and J called. A share of clones is missing; checked studies link under half to unresolved V genes, and the rest is unexplained. Across this sample there are about 94,000 clones, with 80% to 95% seen only once. More than 0.75% of the sample is in the top ten clones. This sample comprised peripheral blood, obtained after pregnancy. These receptors all come from a female donor with multiple sclerosis, enrolled in a pregnancy study.

The chain recombines TRBV19 with TRBJ1-1, with 9 bases lining up with TRBD1. This CDR3 is built from 15 residues. CDR1 and CDR2 (germline): LNHDA, SQIVND (reference sequence). V dropped 4 bases and J dropped 3; count of bases not matched to a gene: 6. The CDR3: CASSKIRDRDTEAFF. The CDR3 nucleotides are TGTGCCAGTAGTAAAATCCGGGACAGGGACACTGAAGCTTTCTTT.

The V gene is TRBV5-1, the J gene TRBJ2-3; the match to TRBD2 covers 11 bases. The V segment lost 5 bases and the J segment 3 bases; nucleotides outside the gene matches: 2. Germline values: CDR1 SGHRS, CDR2 YFSETQ. This CDR3 has 14 residues. The CDR3 nucleotides read TGCGCCAGCAGGCCTAGCGGGAGGACAGATACGCAGTATTTT. It codes for CASRPSGRTDTQYF.

V and J are TRBV5-1 and TRBJ2-7, with TRBD2 identical over 7 bases. Trimming at V came to 0 bases and at J to 0 bases, leaving 3 bases not matched to a gene. Germline values: CDR1 SGHRS, CDR2 YFSETQ. The CDR3 runs 15 residues. In nucleotides, the CDR3 is TGCGCCAGCAGCTTGGGGGGGGGAACCTCCTACGAGCAGTACTTC. As protein: CASSLGGGTSYEQYF.

This rearrangement joins TRBV4-2 to TRBJ1-2, with D possibly being TRBD1 (6 bases). The V gene's germline CDR1 is LGHNA and CDR2 YNFKEQ. The CDR3 covers 13 residues. Trimming took 1 base from V and 6 from J, leaving 9 bases between them. The chain's CDR3 is CASSQGAGDGYTF. The CDR3, as DNA: TGTGCCAGCAGCCAAGGGGCAGGGGATGGCTACACCTTC.

V gene TRBV19 combines with J gene TRBJ1-1; TRBD1 agrees at 8 bases. This CDR3 spans 14 amino acids. V shed 5 bases, J shed 2 bases, and the junction held 4 bases outside the gene matches. In germline, CDR1 is LNHDA, CDR2 SQIVND (reference sequence). CDR3 nucleotide sequence: TGTGCCAGTAGTTTTGGACAGGGCAACACTGAAGCTTTCTTT. Amino acid sequence: CASSFGQGNTEAFF.

This clone was recorded once. The genes are TRBV6-5 and TRBJ2-7; D is ambiguous. V was shortened by 4 bases and J by 2 bases, with 15 bases between the two germline ends. CDR3 length: 15 amino acids. CDR1 and CDR2 from the germline V gene are MNHEY and SVGAGI. As DNA, the CDR3 is TGTGCCAGCAGTTCCTTTGACCAGGCTCCCTACGAGCAGTACTTC. Translating gives CASSSFDQAPYEQYF.

As DNA, the CDR3 is TGCGCCGGCCTAGCGGGGTACGTTGAGACCCAGTACTTC. It translates to CAGLAGYVETQYF. V is TRBV10-1 and J is TRBJ2-5, with 9 bases matching TRBD2. CDR3 length equals 13 residues. V shed 11 bases and J 5 bases; nucleotides not matched to a gene: 9. In germline, CDR1 is WNHNN, CDR2 SYGVQD (reference sequence).

J is TRBJ1-5 and V is TRBV2, with 8 bases aligning to TRBD1. The germline V gene encodes CDR1 SNHLY and CDR2 FYNNEI. This CDR3 region has 13 residues. V shed 6 bases, J shed 5 bases, and the junction held 3 bases outside the gene matches. This CDR3 reads CASSVDRDQPQHF. In nucleotides, the CDR3 is TGTGCCAGCAGCGTGGACAGGGATCAGCCCCAGCATTTT.

The chain joins TRBV25-1 to TRBJ1-6; D perhaps matches TRBD1 (6 bases). The CDR3 totals 14 residues. Germline CDR1 is MGHDK and CDR2 is SYGVNS. V was pared by 4 bases and J by 7 bases, with 11 bases between. CDR3 sequence (DNA): TGTGCCAGCAGTGTTACAGGGTCCAATTCACCCCTCCACTTT. Its protein product is CASSVTGSNSPLHF.

This chain uses TRBV5-6 with TRBJ2-7; TRBD1 is a possible D gene (5 bases). Looked up from germline, CDR1 is SGHDT and CDR2 is YYEEEE. CDR3 length: 13 amino acids. The V and J ends lost 2 bases and 6 bases respectively, with 12 bases between them. The CDR3 protein is CASSFGRQGEQYF. As DNA, the CDR3 is TGTGCCAGCAGCTTTGGTCGTCAGGGCGAGCAGTACTTC.

The gene calls are TRBV19 and TRBJ2-1, with D perhaps TRBD1 (5 bases). The CDR3 runs 15 residues. Trimming removed 7 bases at V and 6 bases at J, with 19 bases between. Germline loops: CDR1 LNHDA, CDR2 SQIVND (reference sequence). In DNA form, the CDR3 reads TGTGCCAGTACCTCGACAGAACCTCCCGGCAATGAGCAGTTCTTC. Protein: CASTSTEPPGNEQFF.

The chain has TRBV6-1 and TRBJ1-2, with TRBD1 matching over 8 bases. The CDR3 is 15 amino acids. Germline V gives CDR1 MNHNS, CDR2 SASEGT. V was pared by 8 bases and J by 8 bases, with 16 bases of the junction left unmatched. CDR3 sequence reads: CASRPSLGTGGGYTF. The CDR3 coding sequence is TGTGCCAGCCGCCCGAGTTTGGGGACAGGCGGGGGCTACACCTTC.